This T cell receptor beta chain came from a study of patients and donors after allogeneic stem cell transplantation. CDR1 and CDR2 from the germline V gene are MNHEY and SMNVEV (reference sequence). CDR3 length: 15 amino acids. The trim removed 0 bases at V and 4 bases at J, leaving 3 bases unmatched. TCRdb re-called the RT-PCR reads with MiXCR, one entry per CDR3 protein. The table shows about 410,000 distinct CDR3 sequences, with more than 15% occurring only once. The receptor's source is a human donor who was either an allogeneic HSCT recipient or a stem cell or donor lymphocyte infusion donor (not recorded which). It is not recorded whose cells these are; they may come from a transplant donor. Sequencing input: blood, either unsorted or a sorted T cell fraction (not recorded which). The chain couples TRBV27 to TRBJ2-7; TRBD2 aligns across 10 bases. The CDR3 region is CASSLSAAGGYEQYF. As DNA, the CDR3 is TGTGCCAGCAGTTTATCAGCAGCGGGAGGGTACGAGCAGTACTTC.